These 25 T cell receptor beta chains were sequenced from one sample in a study of CD8+CD57+ T cells in acquired aplastic anemia (dated by TCRdb to the late 2010s). What the work shows at the level of the full study, not this receptor alone: In patients, diversity was decreased in CD8+CD57+ cells compared with the total CD4+ and CD8+ cell pools.

For these TCRs, the target antigens are not known. Patients chosen for sequencing had shown expansion of CD8+CD57+ cells by flow cytometry. The sequencer listed for this sample is Illumina HiSeq 2000. Genomic DNA was used as template for profiling of TCR beta VDJ combinations and CDR3 sequences. The public reads were run again by TCRdb, first through fastp at Q25 and then through MiXCR, and only productive beta chains were kept. All rows with the same CDR3 protein become a single entry with the most common DNA and genes. The sample table contains about 20,000 distinct CDR3 sequences; only one count was recorded for 40% of them. The ten top clones hold around 87% of the sample. Source material: CD8+CD57+ T cells sorted from PBMCs. The cell subset or site tag for this specimen amounts to: bead-enriched CD8+CD57+ effector memory T cells from SAA patients. The source is a human donor with aplastic anemia.

This clonotype was observed a handful of times. This chain uses TRBV6-1 with TRBJ2-7, with a weak D call TRBD1 (5 bases). CDR3 length equals 16 residues. V was clipped by 0 bases and J by 2 bases, with 14 bases between them. Germline loops: CDR1 MNHNS, CDR2 SASEGT. CDR3 protein: CASSEAKGSGPYEQYF. Here the CDR3 DNA reads TGTGCCAGCAGTGAAGCGAAGGGGTCGGGCCCCTACGAGCAGTACTTC.

V gene TRBV12-3 or TRBV12-4 combines with J gene TRBJ2-5, with D possibly matching TRBD2 (7 bases). With 3 bases removed from V and 5 bases from J, the gap between germline ends came to 19 bases. CDR3 size: 16 residues. DNA for the CDR3: TGTGCCAGCAGTTTTGCGTCCTCGGGGGGCGGGGAGACCCAGTACTTC. Residues: CASSFASSGGGETQYF.

This clonotype came up a few times. The chain joins TRBV20-1 to TRBJ2-7; the match to TRBD1 covers 8 bases. Losses at the gene ends were 5 bases for V and 3 bases for J; bases not matched to a gene: 9. The germline CDR1 and CDR2 sequences are DFQATT and SNEGSKA (reference sequence). There are 14 residues in the CDR3. This chain's CDR3 is CSAHRGQEVYEQYF. CDR3 bases: TGCAGTGCTCATAGGGGACAGGAAGTCTACGAGCAGTACTTC.

This clonotype came up a few times. The V and J genes are TRBV7-3 and TRBJ1-6; TRBD1 agrees at 9 bases. There are 14 residues in the CDR3. Trimming took 3 bases from V and 7 from J; bases not matched to a gene: 1. Germline values: CDR1 SGHTA, CDR2 FQGTGA. In nucleotides, the CDR3 is TGTGCCAGCAGCTTCGGACAGGGGAATTCACCCCTCCACTTT. Translation: CASSFGQGNSPLHF.

The DNA for the CDR3 is TGTGCCAGCAGAGTTACAGAGAACACTGAAGCTTTCTTT. Its protein is CASRVTENTEAFF. The chain combines TRBV6-1 with TRBJ1-1; no clear D. The CDR3 is 13 residues long. Germline assignment: CDR1 MNHNS and CDR2 SASEGT. V lost 6 bases and J 1 base, leaving 9 bases between the germline ends.

In this sample, this clonotype turned up many times. V and J are TRBV20-1 and TRBJ2-3; D tentatively fits TRBD1 or TRBD2 (5 bases each). The CDR3 length is 15 residues. The germline V and J ends were trimmed by 5 bases and 0 bases, with 15 bases remaining between them. CDR1 and CDR2 from the germline V gene are DFQATT and SNEGSKA (reference sequence). As DNA, the CDR3 is TGCAGTGCTCGGGGCCAAGCACGTAGCACAGATACGCAGTATTTT. Translating it yields CSARGQARSTDTQYF.

There are a few counts of this clonotype. The rearrangement joins TRBV10-3 to TRBJ2-3, with 8 positions matching TRBD2. V shed 2 bases and J 5 bases; nucleotides not matched to a gene: 9. The CDR3 runs to 16 residues. Germline CDR1 and CDR2: ENHRY and SYGVKD. The CDR3: CAISEGGGRWEDTQYF. The DNA of the CDR3 is TGTGCCATCAGTGAGGGCGGCGGGAGGTGGGAAGATACGCAGTATTTT.

The chain joins TRBV4-1 to TRBJ1-2, with D uncertain. Germline V gene data show CDR1 as MGHRA and CDR2 as YSYEKL. The length of the CDR3 is 14 residues. V gave up 1 base and J gave up 3 bases, with 9 bases separating them. The CDR3 sequence is CASSQAGWDYGYTF. The CDR3 bases are TGCGCCAGCAGCCAAGCGGGATGGGACTATGGCTACACCTTC.

This clonotype was seen only a few times. J is TRBJ1-3 and V is TRBV5-6; D ambiguous. The CDR3 extends over 14 amino acids. V lost 4 bases and J lost 0, with 8 bases in between. The germline V gene encodes CDR1 SGHDT and CDR2 YYEEEE. DNA for the CDR3: TGTGCCAGCAGCCTTCTCTCCTCTGGAAACACCATATATTTT. Amino acid sequence: CASSLLSSGNTIYF.

V is TRBV7-6 and J is TRBJ2-7; 9 bases map to TRBD1. V shed 1 base and J 6 bases; nucleotides not matched to a gene: 4. Germline V gene lookup returns CDR1 SGHVS and CDR2 FNYEAQ. The CDR3 runs 14 residues. The CDR3 sequence: CASSLDTGGGEQYF. The CDR3 nucleotides are TGTGCCAGCAGCTTAGATACAGGGGGCGGCGAGCAGTACTTC.

This clonotype was detected only a few times. The J gene is TRBJ1-6, the V gene TRBV5-5, with no clear D. This CDR3 is built from 16 residues. Germline CDR1 is SGHKS and CDR2 is YYEKEE (reference sequence). V dropped 4 bases and J dropped 9 bases, with 20 bases sitting between them. The CDR3 spells CASSPQREGQFSPLHF. The CDR3 DNA reads as TGTGCCAGCAGCCCCCAGCGGGAAGGGCAATTTTCACCCCTCCACTTT. Full variable domain (missing parts from reference TRBV5-5 and TRBJ1-6): DAGVTQSPTHLIKTRGQQVTLRCSPISGHKSVSWYQQVLGQGPQFIFQYYEKEERGRGNFPDRFSARQFPNYSSELNVNALLLGDSALYLCASSPQREGQFSPLHFGNGTRLTVT.

The table lists this clonotype with a few counts. The chain is built from TRBV19 and TRBJ1-1; D unresolved. The germline V and J ends were trimmed by 5 bases and 0 bases, with 4 bases remaining between them. This CDR3 comprises 12 residues. Looked up from germline, CDR1 is LNHDA and CDR2 is SQIVND (reference sequence). The CDR3 nucleotides are TGTGCCAGTAGTTTCGTGAACACTGAAGCTTTCTTT. Residues: CASSFVNTEAFF.

V and J are TRBV29-1 and TRBJ2-5; D may be TRBD1 (6 bases). The CDR3 has 13 residues. Germline values: CDR1 SQVTM, CDR2 ANQGSEA. V lost 3 bases, J lost 5 bases, and 13 bases lay in between. The CDR3, as DNA: TGCAGCGTTGAGACAGGCGGACCGGAGACCCAGTACTTC. Protein product: CSVETGGPETQYF.

This chain links TRBV6-5 with TRBJ1-5; no firm D call. The CDR3 runs 14 residues. CDR1 and CDR2 (germline): MNHEY, SVGAGI. Trimming shortened V by 2 bases and J by 2 bases, and 7 bases separated the two germline ends. The CDR3 here is CASSYRVGNQPQHF. CDR3 sequence (DNA): TGTGCCAGCAGTTACAGGGTAGGCAATCAGCCCCAGCATTTT.

The chain couples TRBV6-1 to TRBJ2-5, with D perhaps TRBD2 (6 bases). Germline V gene sequence: CDR1 MNHNS, CDR2 SASEGT. This CDR3 comprises 15 residues. V was trimmed by 0 bases and J by 4 bases, leaving 12 bases between them. CDR3 in amino acids: CASSEARDWGETQYF. CDR3 bases: TGTGCCAGCAGTGAAGCGCGGGACTGGGGAGAGACCCAGTACTTC.

The chain employs TRBV6-1 and TRBJ2-7, with 9 bases matching TRBD1. The CDR3 runs 15 residues. The germline V gene has CDR1 MNHNS and CDR2 SASEGT. The ends lost 4 bases at V and 6 bases at J; junction bases unmatched: 10. CDR3 in amino acids: CASSGQTGQGGEQYF. The DNA of the CDR3 is TGTGCCAGCAGTGGCCAAACGGGACAGGGCGGCGAGCAGTACTTC.

This clonotype has only a few counts. The V and J genes are TRBV2 and TRBJ2-7; perhaps TRBD2 as D (6 bases). The germline V gene has CDR1 SNHLY and CDR2 FYNNEI. V was trimmed by 7 bases and J by 0 bases, leaving 10 bases between them. The CDR3 contains 13 residues. In DNA, the CDR3 is TGTGCCAGCACGCGGGACCCCTCCTACGAGCAGTACTTC. Amino acid sequence: CASTRDPSYEQYF.

This rearrangement joins TRBV5-1 to TRBJ2-7, with D perhaps TRBD2 (6 bases). Germline V gives CDR1 SGHRS, CDR2 YFSETQ. CDR3 length: 15 residues. With 3 bases removed from V and 0 bases from J, the gap between germline ends came to 13 bases. CDR3 DNA: TGCGCCAGCAGCTCAATGCGGGGCAGCTCCTACGAGCAGTACTTC. This codes for CASSSMRGSSYEQYF.

Ten or more counts support this clonotype. V and J are TRBV10-3 and TRBJ2-7; a possible D gene is TRBD1 (6 bases). V was trimmed by 5 bases and J by 4 bases, leaving 9 bases between them. The CDR3 is made up of 12 amino acids. The V gene's germline CDR1 is ENHRY and CDR2 SYGVKD. CDR3 nucleotide sequence: TGTGCCATCAGTACAGGGTGGTACGAGCAGTACTTC. Its translation is CAISTGWYEQYF.

This chain joins TRBV19 and TRBJ2-3; D might be TRBD1 or TRBD2, each matching 7 bases. The germline gives CDR1 LNHDA, CDR2 SQIVND (reference sequence). Between the trimmed V and J ends, which lost 5 bases and 6 bases, there was a span of 15 bases. This CDR3 contains 14 residues. The CDR3: CASSGRGLKDTQYF. CDR3 DNA: TGTGCCAGTAGTGGGAGGGGGCTTAAGGATACGCAGTATTTT.

This clonotype was found a few times. The CDR3 here is CASSWVNEQYF. DNA of the CDR3: TGTGCCAGCAGCTGGGTCAACGAGCAGTACTTC. V and J are TRBV5-6 and TRBJ2-7; no firm D call. Germline CDR1 SGHDT, CDR2 YYEEEE. V lost 3 bases, J lost 5 bases, and 6 bases lay in between. The CDR3 runs to 11 residues.

The table lists this clonotype with a count of one. The chain employs TRBV4-1 and TRBJ1-2, with D perhaps matching TRBD1 (6 bases). Germline CDR1 MGHRA, CDR2 YSYEKL. The CDR3 length is 16 residues. Deletions cut 1 base from V and 6 bases from J, with 18 bases between. This CDR3 is CASSQARGHRKDGYTF. For the CDR3, the DNA is TGCGCCAGCAGCCAAGCGCGGGGGCATCGGAAGGATGGCTACACCTTC.

The chain joins TRBV27 to TRBJ2-7; D may correspond to TRBD1 or TRBD2 (5 bases each). CDR1 and CDR2 (germline): MNHEY, SMNVEV (reference sequence). The CDR3 has 13 amino acids. Trimming pared 4 bases from V and 3 bases from J, leaving 10 bases between. The CDR3 DNA sequence: TGTGCCAGCAGTTGGGGACGGGACTACGAGCAGTACTTC. Translating it yields CASSWGRDYEQYF.

This clonotype was picked up a small number of times. V usage is TRBV10-2 and J usage is TRBJ1-1; the D gene is possibly TRBD1 (5 bases). V was clipped by 2 bases and J by 0 bases, with 7 bases between them. Germline CDR1 is WSHSY and CDR2 is SAAADI. This CDR3 region has 14 residues. The CDR3 region is CASSERGMNTEAFF. CDR3 DNA sequence: TGCGCCAGCAGTGAGCGGGGCATGAACACTGAAGCTTTCTTT.

The chain links TRBV7-8 to TRBJ2-1, with 9 bases lining up with TRBD2. In germline, CDR1 is SGHVS, CDR2 FQNEAQ. Losses at the gene ends were 4 bases for V and 9 bases for J; bases not matched to a gene: 7. The CDR3 length is 14 residues. Written as DNA, the CDR3 is TGTGCCAGCAGCTCCCCTAGCGGGGTGGGTGAGCAGTTCTTC. This translates into CASSSPSGVGEQFF.